This entry lists 15 T cell receptor beta chains sequenced from one sample in a study of OX40 agonist ivuxolimab in advanced cancers. The data were produced by immunoSEQ multiplex PCR, yet TCRdb's version contains in-frame clones alone and is incomplete. Altogether around 83,000 clones are present, 88% being singletons, with the ten largest covering approximately 4%. This sample comprised CD4+ or CD8+ T cells sorted from blood, obtained in a trial of the OX40 agonist ivuxolimab. The receptor set was obtained from an adult with an advanced solid tumor such as melanoma, head and neck, liver or kidney cancer.

This chain connects TRBV5-1 to TRBJ2-7, with D maybe TRBD1 (5 bases). V was trimmed by 2 bases and J by 6 bases, leaving 12 bases between them. The V gene's germline CDR1 is SGHRS and CDR2 YFSETQ. This CDR3 is 13 amino acids long. The CDR3 DNA sequence: TGCGCCAGCAGCTTAGTGGACATGGGCGAGCAGTACTTC. This codes for CASSLVDMGEQYF.

The V and J genes are TRBV5-1 and TRBJ2-2; D gene uncertain. Germline CDR1 SGHRS, CDR2 YFSETQ. The CDR3 runs to 16 residues. Trimming pared 0 bases from V and 7 bases from J, leaving 16 bases between. CDR3 in amino acids: CASSLAGPQNGGELFF. The CDR3 region has the DNA TGCGCCAGCAGCTTGGCCGGGCCACAGAACGGCGGGGAGCTGTTTTTT.

The rearrangement uses TRBV7-9 and TRBJ2-1, with 11 bases aligning to TRBD2. The germline CDR1 and CDR2 sequences are SEHNR and FQNEAQ (reference sequence). The CDR3 sequence is 16 residues long. Trimming cost V 7 bases and J 5 bases; bases outside gene matches: 10. The CDR3 DNA reads as TGTGCCAGCATTTCCGGGGGACTAGCGGCTAACAATGAGCAGTTCTTC. Its protein is CASISGGLAANNEQFF.

The chain recombines TRBV5-1 with TRBJ2-3; D not certain. V shed 0 bases and J shed 4 bases, with 9 bases lying between them. Germline CDR1 reads SGHRS; CDR2 reads YFSETQ. This CDR3 has 14 residues. CDR3 sequence reads: CASSLGSTADTQYF. Written as DNA, the CDR3 is TGCGCCAGCAGCTTGGGGTCCACAGCAGATACGCAGTATTTT. The entire variable domain, with the rest obtained from reference TRBV5-1 and TRBJ2-3, is as follows: KAGVTQTPRYLIKTRGQQVTLSCSPISGHRSVSWYQQTPGQGLQFLFEYFSETQRNKGNFPGRFSGRQFSNSRSEMNVSTLELGDSALYLCASSLGSTADTQYFGPGTRLTVL.

The CDR3: CASSLGTSGTAYEQYF. In nucleotides, the CDR3 is TGTGCCAGCAGTCTAGGGACTAGCGGGACCGCCTACGAGCAGTACTTC. V is TRBV28 and J is TRBJ2-7; TRBD2 agrees at 13 bases. The CDR3 sequence is 16 residues long. The germline gives CDR1 MDHEN, CDR2 SYDVKM. Trimming took 5 bases from V and 2 from J; bases not matched to a gene: 6.

V is TRBV28 and J is TRBJ2-6, with D possibly TRBD2 on 5 matching bases. Between the trimmed V and J ends, which lost 5 bases and 2 bases, there was a span of 13 bases. Per the germline V gene, CDR1 is MDHEN and CDR2 is SYDVKM. The CDR3 runs 16 residues. CDR3 sequence (DNA): TGTGCCAGCAGTACCCGAACTAGGGCTGGGGCCAACGTCCTGACTTTC. This codes for CASSTRTRAGANVLTF.

The rearrangement joins TRBV5-1 to TRBJ1-1; a possible D gene is TRBD1 (5 bases). There are 13 residues in the CDR3. Trimming took off 7 bases at V and 2 bases at J, with 12 bases between the two ends. CDR1 SGHRS and CDR2 YFSETQ come from the germline V gene. The CDR3: CASGLQANTEAFF. The CDR3 region has the DNA TGCGCCAGCGGACTACAGGCTAACACTGAAGCTTTCTTT.

The chain recombines TRBV5-4 with TRBJ1-1; tentatively, D is TRBD1 (6 bases). Germline CDR1 is SGHNT and CDR2 is YYREEE (reference sequence). The CDR3 consists of 14 residues. The V gene lost 4 bases and the J gene lost 1 base, with 11 bases spanning the gap. The CDR3 DNA reads as TGTGCCAGCAGCCGAGGGGGTTCGAACACTGAAGCTTTCTTT. Residues: CASSRGGSNTEAFF. Full variable domain (missing parts from reference TRBV5-4 and TRBJ1-1): ETGVTQSPTHLIKTRGQQVTLRCSSQSGHNTVSWYQQALGQGPQFIFQYYREEENGRGNFPPRFSGLQFPNYSSELNVNALELDDSALYLCASSRGGSNTEAFFGQGTRLTVV.

The rearrangement links TRBV11-2 to TRBJ1-1, with D unresolved. CDR1 is SGHAT, CDR2 FQNNGV, per germline. V was pared by 2 bases and J by 1 base, with 5 bases between. This CDR3 contains 13 residues. The CDR3 DNA sequence: TGTGCCAGCAGCTTATTAGAGAACACTGAAGCTTTCTTT. This sequence encodes CASSLLENTEAFF.

This clone was seen only a few times. This chain joins TRBV15 and TRBJ2-5, with 10 bases matching TRBD2. Germline CDR1 is LNHNV and CDR2 is YYDKDF (reference sequence). Trimming removed 4 bases from V and 5 bases from J; junction bases left unmatched: 7. This CDR3 contains 15 residues. CDR3 DNA: TGTGCCACCAGCATACAAGCGGGAGGGGGCGAGACCCAGTACTTC. This translates into CATSIQAGGGETQYF.

The rearrangement uses TRBV2 and TRBJ2-2; no firm D call. The CDR3 runs to 12 residues. Germline V gene sequence: CDR1 SNHLY, CDR2 FYNNEI. V was trimmed by 3 bases and J by 6 bases, leaving 5 bases between them. This CDR3 is CASSDSSGELFF. The CDR3 nucleotides read TGTGCCAGCAGTGATTCGTCCGGGGAGCTGTTTTTT.

The chain has TRBV6-6 and TRBJ1-3, with D tentatively TRBD1 (6 bases). This CDR3 has 15 amino acids. Germline-derived CDR1 and CDR2 are MNHNY and SVGAGI (reference sequence). V gave up 5 bases and J gave up 0 bases, with 11 bases separating them. CDR3 amino acids: CASSARGSSGNTIYF. The CDR3 nucleotides read TGTGCCAGCAGTGCAAGGGGGAGCTCTGGAAACACCATATATTTT.

This chain joins TRBV19 and TRBJ2-7; a weak D match, TRBD1 (6 bases). CDR1 and CDR2 (germline): LNHDA, SQIVND (reference sequence). The CDR3 loop spans 15 amino acids. Trimming took off 5 bases at V and 3 bases at J, with 17 bases between the two ends. Written as DNA, the CDR3 is TGTGCCAGTAGTCCGACCGGGACACAGAACTACGAGCAGTACTTC. Encoded protein: CASSPTGTQNYEQYF.

CDR3 in DNA: TGCAGCGTTGCCCATCATGGGGACACTGAAGCTTTCTTT. Protein: CSVAHHGDTEAFF. The chain couples TRBV29-1 to TRBJ1-1; D gene uncertain. The CDR3 totals 13 residues. CDR1 is SQVTM, CDR2 ANQGSEA, per germline. Trimming stripped 4 bases from V and 3 bases from J, with 12 bases between.

The V gene is TRBV18, the J gene TRBJ2-7; no clear D. The V end lost 6 bases, the J end lost 0 bases, and 6 bases lay between the germline ends. The germline V gene encodes CDR1 KGHSH and CDR2 LQKENI. This CDR3 contains 12 residues. The CDR3 here is CASSRSSYEQYF. CDR3 nucleotides: TGTGCCAGCTCGCGAAGCTCCTACGAGCAGTACTTC.